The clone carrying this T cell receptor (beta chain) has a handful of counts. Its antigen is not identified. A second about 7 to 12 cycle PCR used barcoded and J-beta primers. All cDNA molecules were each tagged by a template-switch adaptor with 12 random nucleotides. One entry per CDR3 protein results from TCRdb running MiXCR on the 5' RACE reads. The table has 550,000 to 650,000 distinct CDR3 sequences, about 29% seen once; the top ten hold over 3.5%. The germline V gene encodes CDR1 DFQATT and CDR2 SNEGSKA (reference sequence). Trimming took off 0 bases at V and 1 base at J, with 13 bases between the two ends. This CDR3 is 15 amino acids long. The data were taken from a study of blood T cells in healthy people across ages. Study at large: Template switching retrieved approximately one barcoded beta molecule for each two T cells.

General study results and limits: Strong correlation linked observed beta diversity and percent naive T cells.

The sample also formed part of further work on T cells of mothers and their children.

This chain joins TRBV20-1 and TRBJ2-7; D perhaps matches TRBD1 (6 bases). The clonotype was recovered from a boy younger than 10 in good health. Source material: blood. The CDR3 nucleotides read TGCAGTGCTAGAGATTCAGCAGGGGAATCCTACGAGCAGTACTTC. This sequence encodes CSARDSAGESYEQYF.